The 17 T cell receptor beta chains given below trace back to one sample, sequenced in a study of blood T cell repertoires in COVID-19 (dated by TCRdb to the early 2020s). The receptor library was made with the immunoSEQ multiplex PCR assay. TCRdb limited this immuneACCESS table to in-frame rearrangements with V and J called. A share of clones is missing; checked studies link under half to unresolved V genes, and the rest is unexplained. The sample has about 440,000 clones on record, about 85% of them singletons. The ten largest clones take up about 2% of the sample. Sequenced: PBMCs or T cells enriched from blood (not recorded which). The source of these receptors is a woman under 30 with acute COVID-19.

This chain joins TRBV7-2 and TRBJ2-7, with D hard to call. The CDR3 totals 15 residues. CDR1 and CDR2 (germline): SGHTA, FQGNSA. The V end was cut by 4 bases, the J end by 7 bases, with 20 bases between. The chain's CDR3 is CASSSLDAEVWEQYF. CDR3 nucleotides: TGTGCCAGCAGCTCCTTAGACGCCGAGGTCTGGGAGCAGTACTTC.

The chain joins TRBV7-8 to TRBJ2-7; TRBD1 or TRBD2 may be the D gene (6 bases each). Germline CDR1 reads SGHVS; CDR2 reads FQNEAQ. This CDR3 comprises 12 residues. Trimming removed 5 bases from V and 5 bases from J, with 10 bases in between. For the CDR3, the DNA is TGTGCCAGCAGCCGGGGGCCACACGAGCAGTACTTC. This encodes CASSRGPHEQYF.

V and J are TRBV5-4 and TRBJ2-2; 13 positions agree with TRBD2. Trimming at V came to 4 bases and at J to 5 bases, leaving 5 bases not matched to a gene. Germline V gene sequence: CDR1 SGHNT, CDR2 YYREEE (reference sequence). There are 16 residues in the CDR3. This CDR3 is CASSPGTSGITGELFF. CDR3 sequence (DNA): TGTGCCAGCAGCCCGGGGACTAGCGGGATTACCGGGGAGCTGTTTTTT.

The rearrangement links TRBV28 to TRBJ1-2; 8 bases map to TRBD1. The CDR3 is 15 amino acids. CDR1 is MDHEN and CDR2 is SYDVKM in the germline V gene. The J segment lost 3 bases and the V segment lost 8 bases, leaving 11 bases of the junction unmatched. The DNA for the CDR3 is TGTGCCAGCTATGGACAGGGTAACTTGGACTATGGCTACACCTTC. It specifies CASYGQGNLDYGYTF.

This clone was observed a single time. The rearrangement links TRBV28 to TRBJ2-3; D gene unclear. Trimming left V 3 bases short and J 2 bases short, with 9 bases between. Germline assignment: CDR1 MDHEN and CDR2 SYDVKM. The CDR3 consists of 14 residues. The CDR3 loop reads CASSLLQITDTQYF. Written as DNA, the CDR3 is TGTGCCAGCAGTTTGTTACAGATCACAGATACGCAGTATTTT. The entire variable domain, with the rest obtained from reference TRBV28 and TRBJ2-3, is as follows: DVKVTQSSRYLVKRTGEKVFLECVQDMDHENMFWYRQDPGLGLRLIYFSYDVKMKEKGDIPEGYSVSREKKERFSLILESASTNQTSMYLCASSLLQITDTQYFGPGTRLTVL.

This chain uses TRBV9 with TRBJ2-7; TRBD2 matches 11 bases. V gave up 3 bases and J gave up 3 bases; unmatched junction bases: 8. There are 16 residues in the CDR3. The V gene's germline CDR1 is SGDLS and CDR2 YYNGEE. The CDR3 DNA is TGTGCCAGCAGCGCCTCCGGGACTAGCGGATTCTACGAGCAGTACTTC. This translates into CASSASGTSGFYEQYF.

V is TRBV2 and J is TRBJ2-3; D might be TRBD1 (6 bases). V lost 7 bases and J 5 bases, leaving 13 bases between the germline ends. Germline CDR1 SNHLY, CDR2 FYNNEI. The CDR3 extends over 13 amino acids. The CDR3 here is CASKLGAGDTQYF. In DNA form, the CDR3 reads TGTGCCAGCAAATTGGGGGCGGGAGATACGCAGTATTTT.

This clone appeared a single time. The J gene is TRBJ2-5, the V gene TRBV7-8, with 12 bases matching TRBD2. The trim removed 1 base at V and 2 bases at J, leaving 2 bases unmatched. CDR3 length: 16 residues. CDR1 is SGHVS and CDR2 is FQNEAQ in the germline V gene. The CDR3 DNA sequence: TGTGCCAGCAGCTTAGATGGACTAGCGGGACAAGAGACCCAGTACTTC. Its protein is CASSLDGLAGQETQYF.

The chain combines TRBV29-1 with TRBJ2-7, with TRBD2 as a possible D gene (6 bases). The V gene's germline CDR1 is SQVTM and CDR2 ANQGSEA. V was cut by 1 base and J by 6 bases, with 13 bases left in between. This CDR3 is 13 amino acids long. The CDR3 DNA sequence: TGCAGCGTTGAAGGGGAGGCTCGGGGCGAGCAGTACTTC. It specifies CSVEGEARGEQYF.

The chain is built from TRBV28 and TRBJ2-6; weak D call: TRBD1 (5 bases). CDR1 is MDHEN, CDR2 SYDVKM, per germline. This CDR3 contains 13 residues. V was clipped by 5 bases and J by 9 bases, with 11 bases between them. The CDR3 nucleotides read TGTGCCAGCAGTGTGACAGAGCGCAACGTCCTGACTTTC. Translated, it gives CASSVTERNVLTF. Together with reference TRBV28 and TRBJ2-6, the CDR3 gives the full variable domain: DVKVTQSSRYLVKRTGEKVFLECVQDMDHENMFWYRQDPGLGLRLIYFSYDVKMKEKGDIPEGYSVSREKKERFSLILESASTNQTSMYLCASSVTERNVLTFGAGSRLTVL.

The count of this clone is one. The chain couples TRBV28 to TRBJ2-7; unclear D gene. The CDR3 has 13 amino acids. V dropped 5 bases and J dropped 5 bases, with 13 bases sitting between them. The germline gives CDR1 MDHEN, CDR2 SYDVKM. This chain's CDR3 is CASSTLSSDEQYF. The CDR3 bases are TGTGCCAGCAGTACGCTGTCTTCGGACGAGCAGTACTTC.

The chain combines TRBV7-9 with TRBJ2-7; D call uncertain. This CDR3 is 12 amino acids long. CDR1 and CDR2 from the germline V gene are SEHNR and FQNEAQ (reference sequence). Trimming removed 2 bases from V and 4 bases from J, with 6 bases in between. The CDR3 reads CASSLYGYEQYF. In DNA, the CDR3 is TGTGCCAGCAGCTTATACGGGTACGAGCAGTACTTC.

The V call is TRBV5-1, the J call TRBJ2-3; 9 bases match TRBD2. Trimming at V came to 0 bases and at J to 2 bases, leaving 4 bases not matched to a gene. Germline V gene lookup returns CDR1 SGHRS and CDR2 YFSETQ. This CDR3 spans 16 amino acids. CDR3 nucleotides: TGCGCCAGCAGCTTGGATCTAGCGGGGAACACAGATACGCAGTATTTT. This translates into CASSLDLAGNTDTQYF.

Written as DNA, the CDR3 is TGTGCCAGCAGCTTAGGGAGTCGCTACGAGCAGTACTTC. This translates into CASSLGSRYEQYF. This chain joins TRBV7-2 and TRBJ2-7; no reliable D call. V was shortened by 1 base and J by 3 bases, with 7 bases between the two germline ends. There are 13 residues in the CDR3. The germline V gene has CDR1 SGHTA and CDR2 FQGNSA.

A single count supports this clone. The CDR3 is CASLPSGRKGGNTEAFF. The CDR3 coding sequence is TGTGCCAGCCTCCCAAGCGGTCGTAAGGGCGGGAACACTGAAGCTTTCTTT. The chain carries TRBV4-2 and TRBJ1-1; no firm D call. The V end was cut by 8 bases, the J end by 1 base, with 23 bases between. The CDR3 totals 17 residues. Germline V gene lookup returns CDR1 LGHNA and CDR2 YNFKEQ.

The chain combines TRBV28 with TRBJ1-3, with TRBD1 matching 9 bases. CDR1 is MDHEN and CDR2 is SYDVKM in the germline V gene. With 7 bases clipped from V and 4 bases from J, the junction kept 14 bases outside the gene matches. The CDR3 extends over 17 amino acids. CDR3: CASTSPGGQGRGNTIYF. In DNA, the CDR3 is TGTGCCAGCACCTCTCCTGGGGGACAGGGAAGAGGAAACACCATATATTTT. The variable domain in full, completed from reference TRBV28 and TRBJ1-3, reads DVKVTQSSRYLVKRTGEKVFLECVQDMDHENMFWYRQDPGLGLRLIYFSYDVKMKEKGDIPEGYSVSREKKERFSLILESASTNQTSMYLCASTSPGGQGRGNTIYFGEGSWLTVV.

V usage is TRBV7-9 and J usage is TRBJ2-1; 7 nucleotides align to TRBD1. The CDR3 is 13 residues long. Germline V gives CDR1 SEHNR, CDR2 FQNEAQ (reference sequence). Trimming cost V 1 base and J 6 bases; bases outside gene matches: 0. In DNA, the CDR3 is TGTGCCAGCAGCTTAGGGGACAGCAATGAGCAGTTCTTC. Amino acids: CASSLGDSNEQFF.